Listed here are 2 T cell receptor beta chains from one sample, sequenced in a study of blood T cell repertoires in COVID-19. The protocol was immunoSEQ multiplex PCR, while the TCRdb copy is restricted to in-frame clones and leaves out a portion. The table lists 93,000 or so clones, roughly 87% of them singletons, with more than 5.5% in the top ten. Sample: peripheral blood. Receptors were obtained from a human donor in a cohort sampled during active COVID-19.

This rearrangement joins TRBV24-1 to TRBJ1-1; 10 nucleotides align to TRBD1. V was clipped by 4 bases and J by 1 base; unmatched bases: 2. CDR1 KGHDR and CDR2 SFDVKD come from the germline V gene. This CDR3 has 15 amino acids. The CDR3 coding sequence is TGTGCCACCAGTGACCGGACAGGGGGGAACACTGAAGCTTTCTTT. It is translated as CATSDRTGGNTEAFF.

The chain joins TRBV28 to TRBJ2-7, with a possible D match to TRBD1 (5 bases). This CDR3 is 15 amino acids long. With 3 bases removed from V and 2 bases from J, the gap between germline ends came to 14 bases. Germline V CDR1 and CDR2: MDHEN, SYDVKM. The CDR3 reads CASSLVQGSTYEQYF. The CDR3 region has the DNA TGTGCCAGCAGTTTGGTCCAGGGAAGTACCTACGAGCAGTACTTC.